The 26 T cell receptor beta chains reported below all come from one sample, sequenced in a study of blood T cell repertoires in COVID-19. Generated by immunoSEQ multiplex PCR, the TCRdb table keeps only in-frame clones and is missing some. The data show approximately 70,000 clones, approximately 84% seen once. The sample consisted of peripheral blood. The receptors stem from a woman aged 60-75 years with acute or convalescent COVID-19.

The V and J genes are TRBV6-5 and TRBJ1-3; D gene unclear. This CDR3 contains 15 residues. The germline CDR1 and CDR2 sequences are MNHEY and SVGAGI. Trimming left V 6 bases short and J 3 bases short, with 15 bases between. CDR3 in amino acids: CASSPIVSGGNTIYF. DNA of the CDR3: TGTGCCAGCAGCCCAATAGTTTCTGGTGGAAACACCATATATTTT.

The V call is TRBV5-1, the J call TRBJ2-5; 12 nucleotides agree with TRBD1. The CDR3 spans 14 residues. From germline, CDR1 is SGHRS and CDR2 YFSETQ. V shed 5 bases and J 5 bases; nucleotides not matched to a gene: 4. CDR3 nucleotide sequence: TGCGCCAGCAGTGGGACAGGGGGCGCGGAGACCCAGTACTTC. It yields the protein CASSGTGGAETQYF. The full variable domain, in which reference TRBV5-1 and TRBJ2-5 provide the parts outside the CDR3, is KAGVTQTPRYLIKTRGQQVTLSCSPISGHRSVSWYQQTPGQGLQFLFEYFSETQRNKGNFPGRFSGRQFSNSRSEMNVSTLELGDSALYLCASSGTGGAETQYFGPGTRLLVL.

The gene calls are TRBV3-1 (or the pseudogene TRBV3-2) and TRBJ1-2, with TRBD1 matching over 11 bases. Germline values: CDR1 LGHDT, CDR2 YNNKEL (reference sequence). The V gene end was trimmed by 4 bases and the J gene end by 4 bases; junction bases not matched to a gene: 5. CDR3 length: 15 amino acids. CDR3 sequence (DNA): TGTGCCAGCAGCCTGCGGACAGGGGGCTTCTATGGCTACACCTTC. The encoded protein is CASSLRTGGFYGYTF.

The chain couples TRBV30 to TRBJ1-2; D is unclear. Trimming removed 7 bases at V and 6 bases at J, with 12 bases between. Germline V gene data show CDR1 as GTSNPN and CDR2 as SVGIG (reference sequence). This CDR3 contains 11 residues. The chain's CDR3 is CASRMGHGYTF. DNA of the CDR3: TGTGCCTCCCGCATGGGCCATGGCTACACCTTC.

The chain recombines TRBV15 with TRBJ2-7; 7 nucleotides match TRBD1. The trim removed 1 base at V and 5 bases at J, leaving 11 bases unmatched. CDR3 length: 16 amino acids. Germline V gives CDR1 LNHNV, CDR2 YYDKDF (reference sequence). Here the CDR3 DNA reads TGTGCCACCAGCAGAGTTGGGCCAGGGGGTCAACACGAGCAGTACTTC. It is translated as CATSRVGPGGQHEQYF.

This clone was detected once. Distinct nucleotide sequences in the sample also encode this CDR3. This chain joins TRBV5-1 and TRBJ2-7; 9 bases are a match to TRBD1. V shed 3 bases, J shed 1 base, and the junction held 5 bases outside the gene matches. The length of the CDR3 is 15 residues. Germline values: CDR1 SGHRS, CDR2 YFSETQ. The CDR3 nucleotides are TGCGCCAGCAGCTCAGGCGGGACAGGGTCCTACGAGCAGTACTTC. Translation gives CASSSGGTGSYEQYF.

The chain has TRBV7-6 and TRBJ2-2; D perhaps matches TRBD1 (6 bases). Trimming shortened V by 7 bases and J by 0 bases, and 15 bases separated the two germline ends. Germline values: CDR1 SGHVS, CDR2 FNYEAQ. CDR3 length: 16 residues. The CDR3 region has the DNA TGTGCCAGCAAAGAAACCGGGACAACGAACACCGGGGAGCTGTTTTTT. Protein: CASKETGTTNTGELFF.

The J gene is TRBJ1-6, the V gene TRBV6-1; D is perhaps TRBD1 (6 bases). Germline lookup yields CDR1 MNHNS and CDR2 SASEGT. This CDR3 is 15 amino acids long. Trimming removed 2 bases from V and 7 bases from J, with 12 bases in between. The CDR3: CASSERNRGNSPLHF. CDR3 coding DNA: TGTGCCAGCAGTGAACGCAATAGGGGGAATTCACCCCTCCACTTT.

The chain recombines TRBV9 with TRBJ2-3; D possibly corresponds to TRBD1 (5 bases). The V end lost 2 bases, the J end lost 2 bases, and 9 bases lay between the germline ends. The germline V gene encodes CDR1 SGDLS and CDR2 YYNGEE. The CDR3 loop spans 14 amino acids. The CDR3 spells CASSVFRDTDTQYF. The CDR3, as DNA: TGTGCCAGCAGCGTCTTCAGGGACACAGATACGCAGTATTTT.

The chain couples TRBV20-1 to TRBJ1-4; D is uncertain. The V end was cut by 5 bases, the J end by 4 bases, with 8 bases between. The germline V gene encodes CDR1 DFQATT and CDR2 SNEGSKA (reference sequence). This CDR3 spans 12 amino acids. The CDR3 nucleotides read TGCAGTGCTGGTGACGGTAATGAAAAACTGTTTTTT. This encodes CSAGDGNEKLFF.

The chain is built from TRBV6-5 and TRBJ2-1, with 8 bases aligning to TRBD1. This CDR3 has 15 amino acids. Germline V gives CDR1 MNHEY, CDR2 SVGAGI. The trim removed 6 bases at V and 3 bases at J, leaving 7 bases unmatched. The CDR3, as DNA: TGTGCCAGCAGACCCCGGACAGGGTTCTACAATGAGCAGTTCTTC. Its protein is CASRPRTGFYNEQFF.

The rearrangement links TRBV2 to TRBJ1-6; a weak D match, TRBD1 (6 bases). CDR3 size: 14 residues. V gave up 6 bases and J gave up 11 bases, with 17 bases separating them. The germline gives CDR1 SNHLY, CDR2 FYNNEI. The CDR3 region is CASSQGRIPAPLHF. The CDR3, as DNA: TGTGCCAGCAGCCAGGGGAGAATCCCTGCACCCCTCCACTTT.

The rearrangement links TRBV11-2 to TRBJ2-7; no firm D call. Germline values: CDR1 SGHAT, CDR2 FQNNGV. The V end was cut by 5 bases, the J end by 7 bases, with 9 bases between. The length of the CDR3 is 11 residues. The CDR3 DNA follows: TGTGCCAGCAGCGCTACGTTGGAGCAGTACTTC. This encodes CASSATLEQYF. The full variable domain, with the rest looked up from reference TRBV11-2 and TRBJ2-7, is EAGVAQSPRYKIIEKRQSVAFWCNPISGHATLYWYQQILGQGPKLLIQFQNNGVVDDSQLPKDRFSAERLKGVDSTLKIQPAKLEDSAVYLCASSATLEQYFGPGTRLTVT.

The chain has TRBV11-2 and TRBJ2-1; 7 nucleotides align to TRBD2. Germline-derived CDR1 and CDR2 are SGHAT and FQNNGV. V lost 1 base to trimming and J lost 4 bases; unmatched junction nucleotides: 7. The CDR3 runs 16 residues. CDR3 residues: CASSLVSSGVYNEQFF. The CDR3 nucleotides are TGTGCCAGCAGCTTAGTCTCCAGCGGGGTATACAATGAGCAGTTCTTC.

The V call is TRBV29-1, the J call TRBJ1-2, with D perhaps matching TRBD1 (5 bases). CDR3 size: 17 residues. The V and J ends lost 2 bases and 0 bases respectively, with 19 bases between them. The germline V gene encodes CDR1 SQVTM and CDR2 ANQGSEA. The CDR3 loop reads CSVESAGYGQANYGYTF. CDR3 DNA sequence: TGCAGCGTTGAATCGGCAGGGTACGGTCAAGCTAACTATGGCTACACCTTC.

CDR3 sequence (DNA): TGTGCCAGCAGTTACCGACTTACAGGGAACACTGAAGCTTTCTTT. It specifies CASSYRLTGNTEAFF. The chain uses TRBV6-2 or TRBV6-3 and TRBJ1-1; D might be TRBD1 (5 bases). Per the germline V gene, CDR1 is MNHEY and CDR2 is SVGEGT. Trimming took 2 bases from V and 1 from J, leaving 11 bases between them. CDR3 size: 15 residues.

The chain combines TRBV18 with TRBJ1-2, with 7 bases that match TRBD1. This CDR3 has 16 amino acids. Trimming took 1 base from V and 1 from J; bases not matched to a gene: 6. Germline assignment: CDR1 KGHSH and CDR2 LQKENI. The CDR3 protein is CASSPLGQPDNYGYTF. The CDR3, as DNA: TGTGCCAGCTCACCACTGGGACAGCCAGATAACTATGGCTACACCTTC. Full variable domain (outside the CDR3, taken from reference TRBV18 and TRBJ1-2): NAGVMQNPRHLVRRRGQEARLRCSPMKGHSHVYWYRQLPEEGLKFMVYLQKENIIDESGMPKERFSAEFPKEGPSILRIQQVVRGDSAAYFCASSPLGQPDNYGYTFGSGTRLTVV.

This chain links TRBV12-3 or TRBV12-4 with TRBJ1-6, with D possibly TRBD1 on 5 matching bases. V dropped 3 bases and J dropped 10 bases, with 10 bases sitting between them. The length of the CDR3 is 13 residues. CDR3 sequence (DNA): TGTGCCAGCAGTTTGAAAACAGGCTCACCCCTCCACTTT. Protein sequence: CASSLKTGSPLHF.

The genes are TRBV29-1 and TRBJ1-1; D uncertain. Trimming pared 7 bases from V and 4 bases from J, leaving 16 bases between. Germline CDR1 is SQVTM and CDR2 is ANQGSEA. The CDR3 sequence is 13 residues long. CDR3 sequence (DNA): TGCAGCGCCATCCTTAATCCGGGCACTGAAGCTTTCTTT. Its translation: CSAILNPGTEAFF.

In nucleotides, the CDR3 is TGTGCCAGCAGTTTCGTAGCCGACACTGAAGCTTTCTTT. It specifies CASSFVADTEAFF. The chain combines TRBV12-3 or TRBV12-4 with TRBJ1-1; D not resolved. This CDR3 is 13 amino acids long. Trimming left V 3 bases short and J 3 bases short, with 8 bases between.

The chain uses TRBV11-3 and TRBJ2-7; 7 bases align to TRBD2. The trim removed 4 bases at V and 2 bases at J, leaving 5 bases unmatched. This CDR3 has 14 amino acids. CDR1 is SGHNT and CDR2 is YENEEA in the germline V gene. CDR3 residues: CASSWASGPYEQYF. The CDR3 coding sequence is TGTGCCAGCAGCTGGGCTAGCGGACCCTACGAGCAGTACTTC.

This clone occurred once. This sequence joins TRBV6-4 and TRBJ1-2; D is possibly TRBD1 (5 bases). The V and J ends lost 2 bases and 6 bases respectively, with 10 bases between them. CDR1 is MRHNA and CDR2 is SNTAGT in the germline V gene. The CDR3 sequence is 13 residues long. CDR3 amino acids: CASSDPTGNGYTF. The CDR3 nucleotides are TGTGCCAGCAGTGACCCAACAGGCAATGGCTACACCTTC.

The J gene is TRBJ1-1, the V gene TRBV3-1 (or the pseudogene TRBV3-2); D gene uncertain. CDR1 LGHDT and CDR2 YNNKEL come from the germline V gene (reference sequence). CDR3 length: 15 amino acids. Trimming shortened V by 5 bases and J by 5 bases, and 18 bases separated the two germline ends. In nucleotides, the CDR3 is TGTGCCAGCAGCTCCGGCCCGGACTTACGGACTGAAGCTTTCTTT. This gives the protein CASSSGPDLRTEAFF.

V and J are TRBV10-3 and TRBJ1-3, with 7 bases identical to TRBD1. The CDR3 contains 16 residues. The germline CDR1 and CDR2 sequences are ENHRY and SYGVKD. Losses at the gene ends were 6 bases for V and 0 bases for J; bases not matched to a gene: 8. This CDR3 is CAISPAPGGSGNTIYF. In DNA form, the CDR3 reads TGTGCCATCAGCCCCGCCCCAGGGGGCTCTGGAAACACCATATATTTT.

This clone was seen only once. The V and J genes are TRBV7-3 and TRBJ2-3; 11 bases line up with TRBD2. J gave up 4 bases and V 5 bases, and 11 bases lay outside the gene matches. The CDR3 length is 17 residues. Germline V gene lookup returns CDR1 SGHTA and CDR2 FQGTGA. The CDR3 DNA is TGTGCCAGCAGCCCGATCCCTAGCGGGGGGTTTGCAGATACGCAGTATTTT. Encoded protein: CASSPIPSGGFADTQYF.

The rearrangement links TRBV19 to TRBJ2-3; TRBD2 agrees at 9 bases. Germline CDR1 reads LNHDA; CDR2 reads SQIVND (reference sequence). The CDR3 contains 14 residues. V lost 6 bases to trimming and J lost 4 bases; unmatched junction nucleotides: 5. CDR3 region: CASRKRGAADTQYF. The CDR3 DNA sequence: TGTGCCAGTAGGAAGCGGGGGGCCGCAGATACGCAGTATTTT. Using reference TRBV19 and TRBJ2-3 for the parts outside the CDR3, the full variable domain is DGGITQSPKYLFRKEGQNVTLSCEQNLNHDAMYWYRQDPGQGLRLIYYSQIVNDFQKGDIAEGYSVSREKKESFPLTVTSAQKNPTAFYLCASRKRGAADTQYFGPGTRLTVL.